Presented here are 8 T cell receptor beta chains from one specimen sequenced in a study of cytomegalovirus exposure and HLA in healthy donors. The study ran its PCR with 60 Vbeta and 13 Jbeta primers. Here immunoSEQ multiplex PCR was the method, and the copy in TCRdb shows in-frame clones only, minus some. The table has 100,000 to 150,000 clones, approximately 85% seen once. Sequencing was done on a sample of PBMCs. These TCRs come from a boy aged 10-17 years in good health and CMV-seronegative.

The CDR3 DNA reads as TGTGCCAGTTCTCCGGGGAACTATGGCTACACCTTC. This gives the protein CASSPGNYGYTF. This rearrangement joins TRBV19 to TRBJ1-2; D is ambiguous. The V and J ends lost 8 bases and 2 bases respectively, with 9 bases between them. This CDR3 is 12 amino acids long. Germline V gene lookup returns CDR1 LNHDA and CDR2 SQIVND (reference sequence).

The rearrangement uses TRBV7-3 and TRBJ2-3; TRBD2 aligns across 11 bases. Germline loops: CDR1 SGHTA, CDR2 FQGTGA. V dropped 5 bases and J dropped 5; count of bases not matched to a gene: 12. The CDR3 totals 17 residues. In nucleotides, the CDR3 is TGTGCCAGCAGCCGATACGGGACTAGCGGCTCGGGAGATACGCAGTATTTT. Amino acid sequence: CASSRYGTSGSGDTQYF.

The chain uses TRBV4-2 and TRBJ2-4; 7 bases map to TRBD2. This CDR3 region has 13 residues. Losses at the gene ends were 6 bases for V and 7 bases for J; bases not matched to a gene: 6. Germline V lookup: CDR1 LGHNA, CDR2 YNFKEQ. The CDR3 bases are TGTGCCAGCAGAAGGAGCGGGGATAACATTCAGTACTTC. Its protein product is CASRRSGDNIQYF.

The chain is built from TRBV7-6 and TRBJ2-2; D might be TRBD2 (5 bases). CDR1 and CDR2 (germline): SGHVS, FNYEAQ. Trimming took off 2 bases at V and 3 bases at J, with 16 bases between the two ends. The length of the CDR3 is 17 residues. The CDR3 sequence: CASSLSPQQRYTGELFF. The DNA of the CDR3 is TGTGCCAGCAGCTTAAGTCCCCAGCAGCGGTACACCGGGGAGCTGTTTTTT.

The V gene is TRBV7-2, the J gene TRBJ2-1; 11 positions match TRBD2. The CDR3 consists of 17 residues. J gave up 2 bases and V 5 bases, and 8 bases lay outside the gene matches. CDR1 is SGHTA and CDR2 is FQGNSA in the germline V gene. The CDR3 DNA sequence: TGTGCCAGCAGCAAGTTAGGGACTAGCGGTGCCTACAATGAGCAGTTCTTC. It translates to CASSKLGTSGAYNEQFF.

The J gene is TRBJ2-3, the V gene TRBV11-2; weak D call: TRBD2 (5 bases). The V end was cut by 3 bases, the J end by 2 bases, with 12 bases between. The CDR3 is 15 residues long. Germline V lookup: CDR1 SGHAT, CDR2 FQNNGV. The CDR3 here is CASSLRAANTDTQYF. The CDR3 DNA is TGTGCCAGCAGCTTGAGGGCGGCCAACACAGATACGCAGTATTTT.

This clone was counted between two and nine times. The chain recombines TRBV12-5 with TRBJ1-1; TRBD1 aligns across 8 bases. The CDR3 runs to 15 residues. Looked up from germline, CDR1 is LGHNT and CDR2 is FRNRAP. J lost 1 base, V lost 4 bases, and 5 bases had no gene match. CDR3 nucleotides: TGTGCTAGTGGTTCAGGGACAGGAGGGAACACTGAAGCTTTCTTT. It translates to CASGSGTGGNTEAFF.

This clone was detected only once. The V and J genes are TRBV9 and TRBJ1-1; possibly TRBD1 for D (5 bases). Trimming removed 2 bases at V and 4 bases at J, with 12 bases between. CDR1 and CDR2 from the germline V gene are SGDLS and YYNGEE. This CDR3 is 14 amino acids long. The CDR3 DNA reads as TGTGCCAGCAGCGTTGGGGGAGGGGTCACTGAAGCTTTCTTT. Protein sequence: CASSVGGGVTEAFF.